A selection of T cell receptor beta chains follows, all from one sample in a study of T-cell reconstitution after alpha-beta-depleted transplantation in children. TCRdb itself ran the PCR reads through MiXCR, one entry per CDR3 protein. The top ten clones hold about 35% of a sample with roughly 570,000 distinct CDR3 sequences, around 27% of them seen once. The sample in question was PBMCs, obtained before TCRalphabeta/CD19-depleted stem cell transplant. All receptors come from a boy in the first two years of life with Wiskott-Aldrich syndrome, due to receive a stem cell transplant. The CDR3 runs from the conserved cysteine through the conserved F or W. Fields, in order: V gene, J gene, D gene, clone size, CDR3 protein, CDR3 DNA. D genes are given only for firm matches. Size is omitted from some rows. Given values are once, few, many or a class for expanded clones.

TRBV20-1	TRBJ1-1	.	few	CSARVPLNTEAFF	TGCAGTGCTAGAGTCCCCTTGAACACTGAAGCTTTCTTT
TRBV3-1	TRBJ2-1	.	.	CASSQDLGANEQFF	TGTGCCAGCAGCCAAGATTTGGGGGCCAATGAGCAGTTCTTC
TRBV6-1	TRBJ1-5	.	.	CASKEGNGNQPQHF	TGTGCCAGCAAGGAGGGAAACGGCAATCAGCCCCAGCATTTT
TRBV20-1	TRBJ2-3	.	few	CSAGGGGSTDTQYF	TGCAGTGCGGGAGGGGGAGGGTCCACAGATACGCAGTATTTT
TRBV20-1	TRBJ1-6	.	few	CSARDRGDSPLHF	TGCAGTGCTAGAGACAGGGGTGATTCACCCCTCCACTTT
TRBV5-1	TRBJ2-7	TRBD1	.	CASSKRTGGLGEQYF	TGCGCCAGCAGCAAGAGGACAGGGGGCCTCGGCGAGCAGTACTTC
TRBV5-1	TRBJ1-1	.	.	CASSVRGSNTEAFF	TGCGCCAGCAGCGTCCGGGGAAGTAACACTGAAGCTTTCTTT
TRBV7-2	TRBJ2-7	TRBD1	few	CASSLRTGGFGSYEQYF	TGTGCCAGCAGCCTCCGGACAGGGGGCTTCGGGTCCTACGAGCAGTACTTC
TRBV7-2	TRBJ2-2	TRBD2	few	CASRTAGETVGELFF	TGTGCCAGCAGAACAGCGGGAGAAACGGTCGGGGAGCTGTTTTTT
TRBV20-1	TRBJ2-5	.	.	CSARDRASAKETQYF	TGCAGTGCTAGAGATCGTGCTAGCGCAAAAGAGACCCAGTACTTC
TRBV24-1	TRBJ2-3	.	few	CATSDPTDADTQYF	TGTGCCACCAGTGACCCGACGGACGCAGATACGCAGTATTTT
TRBV12-3/TRBV12-4	TRBJ2-5	TRBD1	.	CASSLGGQGAGETQYF	TGTGCCAGCAGTTTAGGGGGACAGGGGGCCGGAGAGACCCAGTACTTC
TRBV5-1	TRBJ2-7	.	.	CASSRDISRYEQYF	TGCGCCAGCAGCAGAGACATCAGTCGCTACGAGCAGTACTTC
TRBV5-6	TRBJ1-1	.	.	CASSLGGTGNTEAFF	TGTGCCAGCAGCTTGGGGGGAACGGGGAACACTGAAGCTTTCTTT
TRBV20-1	TRBJ2-1	.	few	CSARGFGRVTHNEQFF	TGCAGTGCTAGAGGCTTTGGTAGGGTGACCCACAATGAGCAGTTCTTC
TRBV19	TRBJ2-1	.	.	CASSMPSVSYNEQFF	TGTGCCAGTAGTATGCCTAGCGTATCCTACAATGAGCAGTTCTTC
TRBV5-1	TRBJ1-4	.	.	CASSLSLATARNEKLFF	TGCGCCAGCAGCTTGTCTTTAGCCACAGCGCGGAATGAAAAACTGTTTTTT